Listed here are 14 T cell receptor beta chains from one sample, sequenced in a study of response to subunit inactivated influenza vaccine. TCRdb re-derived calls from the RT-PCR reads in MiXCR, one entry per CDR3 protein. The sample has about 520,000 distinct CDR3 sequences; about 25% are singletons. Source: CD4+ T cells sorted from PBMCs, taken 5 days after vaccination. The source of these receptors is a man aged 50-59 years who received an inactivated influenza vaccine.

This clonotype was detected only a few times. CDR3 DNA sequence: TGTGCCACCAGTGATTCTGGGGGTTCCACCTACAATGAGCAGTTCTTC. Its protein is CATSDSGGSTYNEQFF. The chain carries TRBV24-1 and TRBJ2-1; D may match TRBD1 or TRBD2 (5 bases each). The CDR3 extends over 16 amino acids. CDR1 is KGHDR, CDR2 SFDVKD, per germline. V lost 2 bases and J lost 2, with 12 bases in between.

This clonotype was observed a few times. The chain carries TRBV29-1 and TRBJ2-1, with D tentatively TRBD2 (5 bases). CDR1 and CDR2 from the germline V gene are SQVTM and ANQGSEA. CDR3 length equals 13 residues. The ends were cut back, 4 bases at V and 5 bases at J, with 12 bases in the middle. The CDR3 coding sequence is TGCAGCGTTGGGGCGGGTCCGAACAATGAGCAGTTCTTC. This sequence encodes CSVGAGPNNEQFF.

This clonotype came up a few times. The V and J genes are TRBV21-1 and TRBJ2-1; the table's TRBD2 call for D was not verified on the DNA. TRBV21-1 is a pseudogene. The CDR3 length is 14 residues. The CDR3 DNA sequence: TGTGCCAGCCCCGGGCCCTTTCCTTACAATGAGCAGTTCTTC. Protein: CASPGPFPYNEQFF.

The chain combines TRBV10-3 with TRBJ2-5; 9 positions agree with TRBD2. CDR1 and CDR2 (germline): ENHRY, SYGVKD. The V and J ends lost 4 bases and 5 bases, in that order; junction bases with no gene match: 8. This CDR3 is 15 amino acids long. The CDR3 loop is CAISGVAGVAETQYF. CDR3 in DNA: TGTGCCATCAGTGGGGTAGCGGGAGTGGCGGAGACCCAGTACTTC.

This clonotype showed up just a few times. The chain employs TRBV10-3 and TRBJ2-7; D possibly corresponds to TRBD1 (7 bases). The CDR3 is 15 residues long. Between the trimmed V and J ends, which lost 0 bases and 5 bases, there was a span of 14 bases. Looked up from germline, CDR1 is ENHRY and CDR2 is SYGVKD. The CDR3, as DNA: TGTGCCATCAGTGAGTCGACAGGGAGGATCAACGAGCAGTACTTC. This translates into CAISESTGRINEQYF.

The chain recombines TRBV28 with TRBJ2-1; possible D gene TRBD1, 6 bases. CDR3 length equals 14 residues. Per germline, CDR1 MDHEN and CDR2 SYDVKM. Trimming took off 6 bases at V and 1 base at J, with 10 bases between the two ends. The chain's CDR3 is CASRWTASYNEQFF. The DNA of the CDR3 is TGTGCCAGCAGATGGACAGCTTCCTACAATGAGCAGTTCTTC.

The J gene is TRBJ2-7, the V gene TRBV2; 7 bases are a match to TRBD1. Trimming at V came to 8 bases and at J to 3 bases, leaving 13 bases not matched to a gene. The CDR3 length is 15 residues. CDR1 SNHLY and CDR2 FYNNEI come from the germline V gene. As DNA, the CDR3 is TGTGCCAGCGGATCCCGGGACAGTGGGTTCTACGAGCAGTACTTC. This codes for CASGSRDSGFYEQYF.

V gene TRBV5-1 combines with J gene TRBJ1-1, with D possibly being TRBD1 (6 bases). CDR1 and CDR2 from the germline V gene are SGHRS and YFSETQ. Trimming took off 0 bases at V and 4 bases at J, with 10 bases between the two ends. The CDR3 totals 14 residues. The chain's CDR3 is CASSLDRVSTEAFF. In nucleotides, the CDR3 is TGCGCCAGCAGCTTGGACAGGGTTTCCACTGAAGCTTTCTTT.

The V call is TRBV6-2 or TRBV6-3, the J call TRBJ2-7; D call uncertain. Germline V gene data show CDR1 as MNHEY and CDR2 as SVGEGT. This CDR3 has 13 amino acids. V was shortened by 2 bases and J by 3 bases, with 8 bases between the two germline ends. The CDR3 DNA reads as TGTGCCAGCAGTTACACGGACGTCTACGAGCAGTACTTC. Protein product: CASSYTDVYEQYF.

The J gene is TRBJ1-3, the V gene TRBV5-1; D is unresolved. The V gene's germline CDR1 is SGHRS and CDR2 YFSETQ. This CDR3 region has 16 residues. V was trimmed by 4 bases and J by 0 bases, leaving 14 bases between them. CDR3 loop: CASSDGRLVSGNTIYF. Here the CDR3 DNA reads TGCGCCAGCAGCGACGGACGGCTCGTCTCTGGAAACACCATATATTTT.

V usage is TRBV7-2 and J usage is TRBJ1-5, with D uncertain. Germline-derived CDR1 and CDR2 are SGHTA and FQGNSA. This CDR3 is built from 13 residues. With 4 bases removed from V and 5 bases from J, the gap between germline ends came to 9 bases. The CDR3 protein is CASSYIGDQPQHF. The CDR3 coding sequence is TGTGCCAGCAGCTACATCGGGGATCAGCCCCAGCATTTT.

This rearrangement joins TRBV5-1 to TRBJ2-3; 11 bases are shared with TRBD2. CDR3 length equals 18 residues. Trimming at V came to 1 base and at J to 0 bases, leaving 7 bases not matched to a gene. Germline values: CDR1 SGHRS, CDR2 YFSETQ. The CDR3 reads CASSLRQTSGASTDTQYF. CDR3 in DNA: TGCGCCAGCAGCTTGAGACAGACTAGCGGGGCTAGCACAGATACGCAGTATTTT.

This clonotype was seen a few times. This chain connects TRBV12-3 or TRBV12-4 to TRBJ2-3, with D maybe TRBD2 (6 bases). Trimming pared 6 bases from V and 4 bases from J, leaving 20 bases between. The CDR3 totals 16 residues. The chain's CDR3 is CASRARSGVGADTQYF. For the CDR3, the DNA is TGTGCCAGCAGAGCGAGGTCGGGAGTAGGCGCAGATACGCAGTATTTT.

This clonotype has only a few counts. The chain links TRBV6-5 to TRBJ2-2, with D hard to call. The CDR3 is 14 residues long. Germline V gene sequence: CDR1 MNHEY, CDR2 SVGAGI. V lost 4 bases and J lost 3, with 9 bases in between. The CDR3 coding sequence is TGTGCCAGCAGTTCACGGGCGGACACCGGGGAGCTGTTTTTT. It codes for CASSSRADTGELFF.